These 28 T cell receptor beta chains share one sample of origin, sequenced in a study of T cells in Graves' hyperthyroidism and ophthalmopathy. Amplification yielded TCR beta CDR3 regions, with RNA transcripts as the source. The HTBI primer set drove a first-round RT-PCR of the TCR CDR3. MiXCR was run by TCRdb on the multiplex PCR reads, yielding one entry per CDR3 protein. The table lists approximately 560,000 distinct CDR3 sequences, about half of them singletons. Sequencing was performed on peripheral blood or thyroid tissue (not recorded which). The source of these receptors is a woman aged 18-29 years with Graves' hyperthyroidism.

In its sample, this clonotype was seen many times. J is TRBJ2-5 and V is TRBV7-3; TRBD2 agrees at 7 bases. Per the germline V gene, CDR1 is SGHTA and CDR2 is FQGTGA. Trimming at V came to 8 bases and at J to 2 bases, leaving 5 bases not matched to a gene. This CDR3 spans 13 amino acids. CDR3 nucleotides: TGTGCCAGCTCGGGAGGAATACAAGAGACCCAGTACTTC. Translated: CASSGGIQETQYF.

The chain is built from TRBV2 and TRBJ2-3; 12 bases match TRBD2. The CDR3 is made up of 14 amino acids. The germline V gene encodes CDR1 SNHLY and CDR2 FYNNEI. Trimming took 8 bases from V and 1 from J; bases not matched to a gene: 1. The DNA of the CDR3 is TGTGCCAGCCGGACTAGCGGGGGCACAGATACGCAGTATTTT. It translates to CASRTSGGTDTQYF. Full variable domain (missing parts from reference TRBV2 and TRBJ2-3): EPEVTQTPSHQVTQMGQEVILRCVPISNHLYFYWYRQILGQKVEFLVSFYNNEISEKSEIFDDQFSVERPDGSNFTLKIRSTKLEDSAMYFCASRTSGGTDTQYFGPGTRLTVL.

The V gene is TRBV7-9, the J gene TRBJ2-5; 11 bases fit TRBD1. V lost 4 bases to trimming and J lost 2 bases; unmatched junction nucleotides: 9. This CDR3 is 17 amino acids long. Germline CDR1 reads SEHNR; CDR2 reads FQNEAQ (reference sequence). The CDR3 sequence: CASSSTYRDRGQETQYF. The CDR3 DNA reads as TGTGCCAGCAGCTCGACGTACCGGGACAGGGGGCAAGAGACCCAGTACTTC.

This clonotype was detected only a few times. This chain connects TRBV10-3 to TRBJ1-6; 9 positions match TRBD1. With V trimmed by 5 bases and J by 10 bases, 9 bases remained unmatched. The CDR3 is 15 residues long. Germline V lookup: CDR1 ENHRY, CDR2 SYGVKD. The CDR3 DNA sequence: TGTGCCATCAGTTCTGGGGGACAGGGTCGATCACCCCTCCACTTT. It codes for CAISSGGQGRSPLHF.

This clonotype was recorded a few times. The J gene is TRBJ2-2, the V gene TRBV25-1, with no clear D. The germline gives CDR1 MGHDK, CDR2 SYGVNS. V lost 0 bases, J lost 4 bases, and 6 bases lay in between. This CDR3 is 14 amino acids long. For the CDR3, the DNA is TGTGCCAGCAGTGAATACGGCGGCACCGGGGAGCTGTTTTTT. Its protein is CASSEYGGTGELFF.

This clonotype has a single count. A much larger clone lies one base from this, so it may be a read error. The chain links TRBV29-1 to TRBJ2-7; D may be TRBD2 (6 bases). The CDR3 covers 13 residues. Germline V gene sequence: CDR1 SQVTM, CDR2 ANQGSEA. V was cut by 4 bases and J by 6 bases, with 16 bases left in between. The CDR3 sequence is CSVAEGTVGEQYF. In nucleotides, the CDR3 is TGCAGCGTTGCTGAGGGGACTGTCGGCGAGCAGTACTTC.

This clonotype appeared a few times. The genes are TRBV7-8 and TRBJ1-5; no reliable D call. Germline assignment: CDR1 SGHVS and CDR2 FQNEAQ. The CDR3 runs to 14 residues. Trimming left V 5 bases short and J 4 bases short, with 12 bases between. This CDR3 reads CASSRFGVNQPQHF. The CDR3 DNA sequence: TGTGCCAGCAGCCGCTTTGGAGTAAATCAGCCCCAGCATTTT.

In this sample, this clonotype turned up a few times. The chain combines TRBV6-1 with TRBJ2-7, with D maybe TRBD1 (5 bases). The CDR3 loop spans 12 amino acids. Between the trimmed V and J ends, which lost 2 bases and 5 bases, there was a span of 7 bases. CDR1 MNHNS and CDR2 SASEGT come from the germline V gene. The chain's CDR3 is CASSEQGNEQYF. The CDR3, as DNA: TGTGCCAGCAGTGAACAGGGTAACGAGCAGTACTTC.

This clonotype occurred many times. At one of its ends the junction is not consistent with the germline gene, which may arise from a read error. The chain's CDR3 is CASSLGGRTEAFF. As DNA, the CDR3 is TGTGCCAGCAGCTTGGGGGGAAGGACTGAAGCTTTCTTT. The chain links TRBV5-1 to TRBJ1-1; D may be TRBD1 (5 bases). Germline CDR1 SGHRS, CDR2 YFSETQ. The CDR3 totals 13 residues. The full variable domain, its missing parts supplied by reference TRBV5-1 and TRBJ1-1, is KAGVTQTPRYLIKTRGQQVTLSCSPISGHRSVSWYQQTPGQGLQFLFEYFSETQRNKGNFPGRFSGRQFSNSRSEMNVSTLELGDSALYLCASSLGGRTEAFFGQGTRLTVV.

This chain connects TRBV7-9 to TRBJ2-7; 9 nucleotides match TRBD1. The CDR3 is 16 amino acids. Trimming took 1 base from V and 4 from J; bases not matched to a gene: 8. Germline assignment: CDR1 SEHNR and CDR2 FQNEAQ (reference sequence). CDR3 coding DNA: TGTGCCAGCAGCTTAGAGCTCGGGACAGGGTCTTACGAGCAGTACTTC. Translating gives CASSLELGTGSYEQYF.

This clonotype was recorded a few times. DNA for the CDR3: TGTGCCAGCAGCTCGACTAGCGGGGAAAGCTCCTACGAGCAGTACTTC. Its translation is CASSSTSGESSYEQYF. The J gene is TRBJ2-7, the V gene TRBV7-9; 11 bases fit TRBD2. V was clipped by 4 bases and J by 0 bases; unmatched bases: 5. From germline, CDR1 is SEHNR and CDR2 FQNEAQ (reference sequence). The CDR3 covers 16 residues.

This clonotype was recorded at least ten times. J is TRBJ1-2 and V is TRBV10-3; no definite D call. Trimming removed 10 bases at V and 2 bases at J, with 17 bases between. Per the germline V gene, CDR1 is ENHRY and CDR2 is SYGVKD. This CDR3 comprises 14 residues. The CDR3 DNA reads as TGTGCCAGCATCAGCCGACCGATAAACTATGGCTACACCTTC. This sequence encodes CASISRPINYGYTF.

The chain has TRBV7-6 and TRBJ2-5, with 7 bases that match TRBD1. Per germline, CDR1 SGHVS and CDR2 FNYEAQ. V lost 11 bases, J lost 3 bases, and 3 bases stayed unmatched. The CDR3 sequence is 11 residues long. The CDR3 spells CASGTEETQYF. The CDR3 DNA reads TGTGCCTCCGGGACAGAAGAGACCCAGTACTTC.

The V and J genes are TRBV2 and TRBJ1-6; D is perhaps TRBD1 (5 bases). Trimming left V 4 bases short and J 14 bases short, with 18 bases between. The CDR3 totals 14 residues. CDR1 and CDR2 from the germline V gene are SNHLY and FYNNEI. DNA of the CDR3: TGTGCCAGCAGTGCGTTCGGGGCGGGATTGACCCTCCACTTT. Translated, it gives CASSAFGAGLTLHF.

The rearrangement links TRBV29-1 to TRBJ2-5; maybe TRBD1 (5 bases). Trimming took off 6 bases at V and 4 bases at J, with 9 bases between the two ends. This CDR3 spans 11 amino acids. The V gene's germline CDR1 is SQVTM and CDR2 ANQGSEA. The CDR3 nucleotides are TGCAGCGTACAGGTGGGAGAGACCCAGTACTTC. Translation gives CSVQVGETQYF.

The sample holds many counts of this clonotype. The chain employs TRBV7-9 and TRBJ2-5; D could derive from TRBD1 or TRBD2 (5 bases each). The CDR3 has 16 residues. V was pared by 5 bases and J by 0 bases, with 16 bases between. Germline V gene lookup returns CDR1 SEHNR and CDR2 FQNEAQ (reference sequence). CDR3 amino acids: CASSPPRDRYQETQYF. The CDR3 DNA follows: TGTGCCAGCAGCCCGCCTAGGGACCGGTACCAAGAGACCCAGTACTTC.

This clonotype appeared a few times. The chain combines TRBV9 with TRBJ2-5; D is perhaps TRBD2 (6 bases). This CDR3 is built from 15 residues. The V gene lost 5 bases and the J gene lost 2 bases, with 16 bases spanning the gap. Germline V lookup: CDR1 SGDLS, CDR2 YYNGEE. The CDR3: CASSLIRGSQETQYF. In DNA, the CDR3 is TGTGCCAGCAGTTTAATCCGGGGGTCTCAAGAGACCCAGTACTTC.

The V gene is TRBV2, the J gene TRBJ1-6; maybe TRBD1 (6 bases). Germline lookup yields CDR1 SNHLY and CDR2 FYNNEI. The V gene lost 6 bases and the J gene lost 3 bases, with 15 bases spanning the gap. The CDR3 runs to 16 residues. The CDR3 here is CASSRTAKSYNSPLHF. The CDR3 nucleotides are TGTGCCAGCAGCAGGACAGCCAAGAGCTATAATTCACCCCTCCACTTT.

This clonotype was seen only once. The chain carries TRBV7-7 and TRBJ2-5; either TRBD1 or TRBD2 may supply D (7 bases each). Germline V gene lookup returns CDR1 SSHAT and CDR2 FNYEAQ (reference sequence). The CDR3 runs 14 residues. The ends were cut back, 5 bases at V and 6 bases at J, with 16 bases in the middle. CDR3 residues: CASSSGTVLKTQYF. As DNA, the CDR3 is TGTGCCAGCAGCAGCGGGACAGTACTTAAGACCCAGTACTTC.

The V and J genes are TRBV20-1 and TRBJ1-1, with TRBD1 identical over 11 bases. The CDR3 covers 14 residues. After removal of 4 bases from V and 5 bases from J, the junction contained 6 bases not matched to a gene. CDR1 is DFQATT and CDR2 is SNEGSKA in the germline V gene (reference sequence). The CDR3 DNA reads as TGCAGTGCTAAGGACAGGGGGCAAGGGACTGAAGCTTTCTTT. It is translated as CSAKDRGQGTEAFF.

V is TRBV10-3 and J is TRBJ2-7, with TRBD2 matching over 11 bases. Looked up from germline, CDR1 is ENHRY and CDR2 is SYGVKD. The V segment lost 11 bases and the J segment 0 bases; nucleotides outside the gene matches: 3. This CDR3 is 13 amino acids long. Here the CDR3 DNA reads TGTGCCGGGGGACTAGCGGCCTCCTACGAGCAGTACTTC. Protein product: CAGGLAASYEQYF.

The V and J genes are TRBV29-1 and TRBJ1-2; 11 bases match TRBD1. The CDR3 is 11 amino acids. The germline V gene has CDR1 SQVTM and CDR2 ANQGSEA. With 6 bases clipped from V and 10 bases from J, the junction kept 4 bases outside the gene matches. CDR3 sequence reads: CSVGTGGYYTF. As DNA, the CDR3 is TGCAGCGTAGGGACAGGGGGATACTACACCTTC.

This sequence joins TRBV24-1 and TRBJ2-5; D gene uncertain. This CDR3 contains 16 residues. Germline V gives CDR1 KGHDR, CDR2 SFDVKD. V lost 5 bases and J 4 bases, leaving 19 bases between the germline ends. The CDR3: CATSAMDGMKGETQYF. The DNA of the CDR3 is TGTGCCACCAGTGCTATGGATGGAATGAAAGGAGAGACCCAGTACTTC.

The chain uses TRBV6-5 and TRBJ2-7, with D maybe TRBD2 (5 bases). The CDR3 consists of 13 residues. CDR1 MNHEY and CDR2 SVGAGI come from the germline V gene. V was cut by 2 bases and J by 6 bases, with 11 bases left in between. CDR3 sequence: CASSYLVSVEQYF. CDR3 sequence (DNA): TGTGCCAGCAGTTACCTGGTTAGCGTCGAGCAGTACTTC.

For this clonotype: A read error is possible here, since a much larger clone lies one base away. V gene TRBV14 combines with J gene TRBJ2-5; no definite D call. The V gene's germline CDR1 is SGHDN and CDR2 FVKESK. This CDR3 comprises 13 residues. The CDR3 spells CASSPNRQGTQYF. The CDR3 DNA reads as TGTGCCAGCAGCCCTAACCGTCAAGGGACCCAGTACTTC.

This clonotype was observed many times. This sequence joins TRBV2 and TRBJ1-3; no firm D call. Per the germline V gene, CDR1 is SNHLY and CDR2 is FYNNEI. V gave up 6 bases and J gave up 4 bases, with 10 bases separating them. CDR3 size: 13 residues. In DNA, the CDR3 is TGTGCCAGCAGCTTACAACCCGGAAACACCATATATTTT. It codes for CASSLQPGNTIYF.

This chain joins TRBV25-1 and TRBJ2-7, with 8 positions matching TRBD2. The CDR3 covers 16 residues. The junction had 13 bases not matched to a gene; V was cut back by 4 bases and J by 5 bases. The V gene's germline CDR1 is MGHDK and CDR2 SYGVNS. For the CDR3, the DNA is TGTGCCAGCAGTGCTAGGCGCCCGGGAGGGCGGAACGAGCAGTACTTC. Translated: CASSARRPGGRNEQYF.

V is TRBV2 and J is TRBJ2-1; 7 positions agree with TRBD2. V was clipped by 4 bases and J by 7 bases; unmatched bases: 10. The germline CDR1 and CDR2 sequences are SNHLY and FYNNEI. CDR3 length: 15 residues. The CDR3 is CASSVGGRAQNEQFF. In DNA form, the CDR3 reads TGTGCCAGCAGTGTCGGAGGGAGGGCCCAAAATGAGCAGTTCTTC.